This record looks at one T cell receptor beta chain sequence and its context. Its antigen is undetermined. This sample was included in a study of T cells in Graves' hyperthyroidism and ophthalmopathy. Study observations and caveats: Ophthalmopathy and stable hyperthyroidism were told apart by a 13 V-J model. The majority of expanded thyroid clonotypes above 0.001 also appeared in blood.

J lost 2 bases, V lost 3 bases, and 6 bases had no gene match. This CDR3 spans 15 amino acids. Germline CDR1 is KGHSH and CDR2 is LQKENI. Amplification targeted TCR beta CDR3 regions from RNA transcripts. When the TCR CDR3 underwent first-round RT-PCR, the HTBI primer set was used. One entry per CDR3 protein results from TCRdb running MiXCR on the multiplex PCR reads. The table records approximately 600,000 distinct CDR3 sequences, around 21% of them present only once. Enrolled ophthalmopathy patients presented with a Clinical Activity Score of at least 3, a NOSPECS grade of at least 4, and disease duration under 3 months.

This TCR derives from a man under 40 with Graves' ophthalmopathy. The chain combines TRBV18 with TRBJ2-7; 8 positions match TRBD2. Sequenced: blood. The CDR3 sequence is CASSPGAGVPYEQYF. CDR3 DNA: TGTGCCAGCTCACCTGGAGCGGGAGTTCCCTACGAGCAGTACTTC.